This T cell receptor (beta chain) is from a study of T cell changes during pregnancy in multiple sclerosis. The CDR3 length is 16 residues. V was shortened by 0 bases and J by 8 bases, with 19 bases between the two germline ends. Germline CDR1 MGHRA, CDR2 YSYEKL. Only in-frame clones appear in the TCRdb table, and some are missing; sequencing was by immunoSEQ multiplex PCR. This sample has tens of thousands of clones; around 92% occur once, and the top ten carry 0.6% to 0.85%. This receptor was obtained from a female donor with multiple sclerosis, enrolled in a pregnancy study. The chain carries TRBV4-1 and TRBJ1-2; D remains unclear. The specimen comprised CD4+ T cells from peripheral blood mononuclear cells, sampled in the third trimester of pregnancy. The DNA of the CDR3 is TGCGCCAGCAGCCAAGAAAGTTCCGGGAGGCTAGGAGGCTACACCTTC. Its translation: CASSQESSGRLGGYTF.